These 7 T cell receptor beta chains originate from one sample sequenced in a study of blood T cell repertoires in COVID-19. TCRdb keeps only in-frame clones here, not all; method: immunoSEQ multiplex PCR. The sample consists of about 210,000 clones, 75% to 85% of them appearing once. The sample consisted of peripheral blood. The receptors derive from a human donor in a cohort sampled during active COVID-19.

This chain links TRBV5-4 with TRBJ2-1; 9 positions agree with TRBD2. The CDR3 has 18 residues. Looked up from germline, CDR1 is SGHNT and CDR2 is YYREEE (reference sequence). After removal of 1 base from V and 1 base from J, the junction contained 9 bases not matched to a gene. The CDR3: CASSLTSGGPGSYNEQFF. The CDR3 bases are TGTGCCAGCAGCTTGACCAGCGGGGGGCCTGGGTCCTACAATGAGCAGTTCTTC.

V usage is TRBV18 and J usage is TRBJ2-1, with D perhaps matching TRBD2 (5 bases). Trimming stripped 5 bases from V and 3 bases from J, with 14 bases between. The CDR3 covers 15 residues. In germline, CDR1 is KGHSH, CDR2 LQKENI. CDR3 nucleotide sequence: TGTGCCAGCTCAACTAGGGCAGCCCTCTACAATGAGCAGTTCTTC. Its protein is CASSTRAALYNEQFF.

The chain links TRBV20-1 to TRBJ1-5; D possibly corresponds to TRBD1 (5 bases). From germline, CDR1 is DFQATT and CDR2 SNEGSKA (reference sequence). V was trimmed by 4 bases and J by 6 bases, leaving 10 bases between them. This CDR3 has 12 residues. The CDR3 nucleotides read TGCAGTGCTACTGAAGGGGTTCAGCCCCAGCATTTT. Translating it yields CSATEGVQPQHF.

This clone has just a few counts. The gene calls are TRBV19 and TRBJ2-6; D call uncertain. The CDR3 consists of 14 residues. Germline values: CDR1 LNHDA, CDR2 SQIVND (reference sequence). V lost 6 bases and J lost 0, with 6 bases in between. In DNA form, the CDR3 reads TGTGCCAGTAGGACAAACTCTGGGGCCAACGTCCTGACTTTC. This codes for CASRTNSGANVLTF.

This chain joins TRBV28 and TRBJ1-3; D remains ambiguous. Trimming shortened V by 4 bases and J by 3 bases, and 4 bases separated the two germline ends. The CDR3 is made up of 12 amino acids. CDR1 and CDR2 (germline): MDHEN, SYDVKM. The CDR3 DNA sequence: TGTGCCAGCAGTTCTAATGGAAACACCATATATTTT. This sequence encodes CASSSNGNTIYF.

V and J are TRBV3-1 (or the pseudogene TRBV3-2) and TRBJ2-7; tentative D call: TRBD1 (5 bases). This CDR3 is built from 14 residues. The V end lost 5 bases, the J end lost 0 bases, and 11 bases lay between the germline ends. Looked up from germline, CDR1 is LGHDT and CDR2 is YNNKEL (reference sequence). The DNA for the CDR3 is TGTGCCAGCAGCGATATGACAGCCTCCTACGAGCAGTACTTC. The encoded protein is CASSDMTASYEQYF.

This sequence joins TRBV7-9 and TRBJ1-3; perhaps TRBD1 as D (6 bases). Trimming took off 6 bases at V and 4 bases at J, with 16 bases between the two ends. CDR1 is SEHNR, CDR2 FQNEAQ, per germline (reference sequence). CDR3 length: 15 amino acids. Here the CDR3 DNA reads TGTGCCAGCAGAGACCAGGGGACAAACGGAAACACCATATATTTT. Protein sequence: CASRDQGTNGNTIYF.